What follows describes a single TCR beta chain. Antigen: not known. V lost 1 base and J lost 4; bases outside the gene matches: 5. The CDR3 covers 14 residues. Germline assignment: CDR1 SGDLS and CDR2 YYNGEE. Use of 60 Vbeta and 13 Jbeta primers characterized the PCR. The assay was immunoSEQ multiplex PCR, and TCRdb's table has in-frame clones only and misses some. The sample includes around 200,000 clones, more than 65% of them seen just once. This entry is derived from a study of cytomegalovirus exposure and HLA in healthy donors. The study, taken as a whole, reports: Presence/absence analyses took donor sequencing depth as roughly uniform.

This clonotype was obtained from a girl aged 2-9 years in good health and CMV-seropositive. This chain uses TRBV9 with TRBJ2-7; TRBD2 agrees at 7 bases. Material for sequencing was PBMCs. In nucleotides, the CDR3 is TGTGCCAGCAGCGTAATGAGCGGGGATTACGAGCAGTACTTC. This gives the protein CASSVMSGDYEQYF.